The 5 T cell receptor beta chains reported below all come from one sample, sequenced in a study of shared clonotypes between healthy human individuals. Selected positively for CCR7 and CD45RO-negative, naive CD8 cells excluded terminally differentiated effector memory CD45RA+ cells. Produced via immunoSEQ multiplex PCR; TCRdb's table is partial and in-frame only. The data show almost 700,000 clones, approximately 90% seen once. Sequenced: naive CD8+ T cells sorted from blood. These TCRs come from a man aged 25 to 40 in good health.

The genes are TRBV7-9 and TRBJ2-2; 7 positions match TRBD1. Unmatched junction bases numbered 5, after V lost 4 bases and J lost 3 bases. This CDR3 is built from 15 residues. Per the germline V gene, CDR1 is SEHNR and CDR2 is FQNEAQ (reference sequence). CDR3 coding DNA: TGTGCCAGCAGCTCCCCAACAGGGGACACCGGGGAGCTGTTTTTT. Its translation is CASSSPTGDTGELFF.

The chain links TRBV5-1 to TRBJ2-5, with TRBD1 matching over 8 bases. Looked up from germline, CDR1 is SGHRS and CDR2 is YFSETQ. V trimming: 0 bases; J trimming: 5 bases; junction bases outside the gene matches: 6. This CDR3 is 15 amino acids long. In DNA form, the CDR3 reads TGCGCCAGCAGCTTGGCTGACAGGGGATCCGAGACCCAGTACTTC. As protein: CASSLADRGSETQYF. The entire variable domain, with the rest obtained from reference TRBV5-1 and TRBJ2-5, is as follows: KAGVTQTPRYLIKTRGQQVTLSCSPISGHRSVSWYQQTPGQGLQFLFEYFSETQRNKGNFPGRFSGRQFSNSRSEMNVSTLELGDSALYLCASSLADRGSETQYFGPGTRLLVL.

The chain links TRBV27 to TRBJ2-5; 9 nucleotides align to TRBD2. The CDR3 is made up of 15 amino acids. Per the germline V gene, CDR1 is MNHEY and CDR2 is SMNVEV (reference sequence). The J segment lost 5 bases and the V segment lost 5 bases, leaving 9 bases of the junction unmatched. The CDR3 loop reads CASSPGTSWWETQYF. CDR3 sequence (DNA): TGTGCCAGCAGTCCCGGGACTAGCTGGTGGGAGACCCAGTACTTC.

The CDR3 sequence: CASSPSGVYEQYF. CDR3 nucleotides: TGCGCCAGCAGTCCTTCCGGGGTCTATGAGCAGTACTTC. The chain uses TRBV23-1 and TRBJ2-7, with TRBD2 as a possible D gene (5 bases). TRBV23-1 counts as an open reading frame of uncertain function. This CDR3 is 13 amino acids long. V was clipped by 4 bases and J by 7 bases, with 14 bases between them.

This clone has more than one count but fewer than ten. The identical CDR3 is also encoded by other nucleotide sequences in the sample. The V and J genes are TRBV13 and TRBJ1-5, with 9 bases matching TRBD1. Germline V gene data show CDR1 as PRHDT and CDR2 as FYEKMQ (reference sequence). With V trimmed by 3 bases and J by 6 bases, 3 bases remained unmatched. This CDR3 contains 14 residues. The CDR3 spells CASSLGQGVQPQHF. Here the CDR3 DNA reads TGTGCCAGCAGCTTGGGACAGGGCGTTCAGCCCCAGCATTTT.